This T cell receptor (beta chain) was sequenced during a study of regulatory T cells in long-lasting Graves disease. Stated time point: newly diagnosed GD, antithyroid drugs for less than 3 months. From RNA extracted from PBMCs, the TCR library was made. Arm-PCR with iRepertoire HTBI primers amplified the CDR3 regions for these TCR beta libraries. TCRdb re-called the multiplex PCR reads through MiXCR, storing one row per CDR3 protein. Among just over 600,000 distinct CDR3 sequences listed, 16% were seen once. General observations from the study: Analysis covered peripheral blood alone, not thyroid tissue.

There are a few counts of this clonotype. The antigen is unknown. Germline V gives CDR1 SGHVS, CDR2 FQNEAQ. The CDR3 runs 15 residues. Trimming took off 3 bases at V and 7 bases at J, with 16 bases between the two ends. A further study also used this sample, focusing on T cells in Graves' hyperthyroidism and ophthalmopathy. This second study notes: The HTBI primer set served for first-round RT-PCR of the TCR CDR3.

The material sequenced was peripheral blood mononuclear cells (PBMCs), taken at new diagnosis, from a patient treated with antithyroid drugs. This TCR derives from a woman aged 30 to 39 with Graves disease. The V gene is TRBV7-8, the J gene TRBJ2-1; no reliable D call. The CDR3 loop reads CASSFVVGPLNEQFF. CDR3 sequence (DNA): TGTGCCAGCAGCTTTGTGGTAGGGCCACTAAATGAGCAGTTCTTC.